This T cell receptor (beta chain) was captured by sequencing in a study of blood T cell repertoires in COVID-19. V dropped 1 base and J dropped 2 bases, with 9 bases sitting between them. Looked up from germline, CDR1 is SGHRS and CDR2 is YFSETQ. This CDR3 spans 14 amino acids. Using immunoSEQ multiplex PCR, the repertoire was profiled, and TCRdb retains in-frame clones only, with some absent. The repertoire holds around 60,000 clones, with approximately 80% as singletons. What was sequenced was peripheral blood. The gene calls are TRBV5-1 and TRBJ1-2; D call uncertain. This receptor was taken from a man of 80 years or more with acute or convalescent COVID-19. CDR3 amino acids: CASSLQQANYGYTF. The DNA for the CDR3 is TGCGCCAGCAGCTTGCAGCAGGCGAACTATGGCTACACCTTC.